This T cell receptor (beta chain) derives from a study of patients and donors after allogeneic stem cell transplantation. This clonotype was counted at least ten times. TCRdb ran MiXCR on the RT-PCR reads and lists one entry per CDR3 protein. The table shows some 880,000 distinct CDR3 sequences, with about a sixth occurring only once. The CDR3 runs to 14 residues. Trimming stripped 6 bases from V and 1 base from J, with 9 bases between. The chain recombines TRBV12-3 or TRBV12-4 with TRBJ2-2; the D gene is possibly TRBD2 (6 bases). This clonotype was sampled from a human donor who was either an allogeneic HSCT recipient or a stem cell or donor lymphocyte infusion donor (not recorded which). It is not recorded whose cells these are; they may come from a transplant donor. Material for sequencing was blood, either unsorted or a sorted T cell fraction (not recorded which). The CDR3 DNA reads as TGTGCCAGCAGCTTGCGGGAGAACACCGGGGAGCTGTTTTTT. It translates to CASSLRENTGELFF.